Listed below are T cell receptor beta chains from one sample, sequenced in a study of PD-1 blockade in classical Hodgkin lymphoma. Sequencing used immunoSEQ multiplex PCR; TCRdb keeps in-frame clones, though not all of them. The data show tens of thousands of clones, roughly 93% seen once. The sequencing sample was made of peripheral blood mononuclear cells (PBMCs). The receptor set was obtained from a human donor with classical Hodgkin lymphoma. Both conserved end residues are part of each CDR3. The D gene is left open where the match is weak. Expanded clones are given a class, and other clones once, few, many or no size at all.

CDR3nt,CDR3aa,d_gene,abundance,j_gene,v_gene
TGCGCCAGCAGCTTGGACGGGAGCGTTACGCAGTATTTT,CASSLDGSVTQYF,-,-,TRBJ2-3,TRBV5-1
TGCAGCGTGGGACAGGGGTTGCTGGGGGCTTTCTTT,CSVGQGLLGAFF,TRBD1,-,TRBJ1-1,TRBV29-1
TGTGCCAGCCCAGGAGTGGGCCCCGGGGAGCTGTTTTTT,CASPGVGPGELFF,-,-,TRBJ2-2,TRBV19
TGTGCTAACCCGCGGGCGGGGAGCTCCTACGAGCAGTACTTC,CANPRAGSSYEQYF,-,-,TRBJ2-7,TRBV11-3
TGTGCCAGCAGTCCCCCCCAGTGGGGGAACAATCAGCCCCAGCATTTT,CASSPPQWGNNQPQHF,-,few,TRBJ1-5,TRBV6-6
TGCGCCAGCAGCTTGGAGCTAGCGGGAGAGGATGAGCAGTTCTTC,CASSLELAGEDEQFF,TRBD2,-,TRBJ2-1,TRBV5-1
TGTGCCAGCAGTACCCGGGCCTCTGACACCTTC,CASSTRASDTF,-,-,TRBJ1-2,TRBV2
TGCAGCGTTGAAGGGGGAAGGGATCTCACTGAAGCTTTCTTT,CSVEGGRDLTEAFF,-,few,TRBJ1-1,TRBV29-1
TGTGCCAGCAGTGGCCGCGGGGGGCTGTACGAGCAGTACTTC,CASSGRGGLYEQYF,TRBD2,-,TRBJ2-7,TRBV6-1
TGTGCCAGCCTACCAAAGGGGTCACCAGGGGAGCTGTTTTTT,CASLPKGSPGELFF,-,-,TRBJ2-2,TRBV7-6
TGTGCCACCAGCAGAGTACTAGGTAGCGAGCAGTTCTTC,CATSRVLGSEQFF,-,-,TRBJ2-1,TRBV15
TGTGCCAGCAGTTTAGGGCTCCAGGGGGCGACTGGTGAGCAGTTCTTC,CASSLGLQGATGEQFF,TRBD1,few,TRBJ2-1,TRBV28
TGTGCCAGTAGCTCGCGGACAGGGAGGAGTACGGGCTACACCTTC,CASSSRTGRSTGYTF,TRBD1,-,TRBJ1-2,TRBV19
TGTGCCAGCGGGCCACCGGGAGCGGGGACCTACAATGAGCAGTTCTTC,CASGPPGAGTYNEQFF,TRBD2,-,TRBJ2-1,TRBV27
TGTGCCAGCAGCGTAACTGACGCGAACACCGGGGAGCTGTTTTTT,CASSVTDANTGELFF,-,-,TRBJ2-2,TRBV9
TGTGCCAGGGCAAGGGGAAGGGACGGGTATAGCAATCAGCCCCAGCATTTT,CARARGRDGYSNQPQHF,-,once,TRBJ1-5,TRBV6-4
TGTGCCACCAGCAGAGACAGGAGTCGCTCTGGAAACACCATATATTTT,CATSRDRSRSGNTIYF,-,-,TRBJ1-3,TRBV15
TGTGCCAGCACCGACTCCCTGGGGAACTATGGCTACACCTTC,CASTDSLGNYGYTF,-,-,TRBJ1-2,TRBV11-2
TGTGCCAGCAGCTTAGGCAGGGGACACAACTATGGCTACACCTTC,CASSLGRGHNYGYTF,-,-,TRBJ1-2,TRBV7-9
TGCGCCAGCCGTCGGGCGGTTGTAGCTGAAGCTTTCTTT,CASRRAVVAEAFF,-,-,TRBJ1-1,TRBV5-1
TGTGCCAGCAGCTCCCTAGCGGGAGGGAACACCGGGGAGCTGTTTTTT,CASSSLAGGNTGELFF,TRBD2,-,TRBJ2-2,TRBV7-3
TGTGCCAGCAGCGCGGGGCCGCAAGAGACCCAGTACTTC,CASSAGPQETQYF,-,once,TRBJ2-5,TRBV2
TGTGCCAGCAAGAACAGGGGAGGTCAGCCCCAGCATTTT,CASKNRGGQPQHF,TRBD1,-,TRBJ1-5,TRBV18
TGTGCCAGCAGTGAAGAACAGGGGTTGCACGAGCAGTACTTC,CASSEEQGLHEQYF,TRBD1,-,TRBJ2-7,TRBV2
TGTGCCAGCAGCCCGAACCTAGCGGAAGGAACAGATACGCAGTATTTT,CASSPNLAEGTDTQYF,TRBD2,-,TRBJ2-3,TRBV7-9
TGTGCCAGCAGCTTAAAGGGAGTTGGGGGGAACACTGAAGCTTTCTTT,CASSLKGVGGNTEAFF,-,once,TRBJ1-1,TRBV7-9
TGTGCCAGCAGTCCCTTAGGGATGATCTCTGGGGCCAACGTCCTGACTTTC,CASSPLGMISGANVLTF,-,-,TRBJ2-6,TRBV28
TGCGCCAGCAGCCAAGATAATGTGTACAATGAGCAGTTCTTC,CASSQDNVYNEQFF,-,-,TRBJ2-1,TRBV4-1
TGTGCCAGCAGTTTGCGCACAGATACGCAGTATTTT,CASSLRTDTQYF,-,-,TRBJ2-3,TRBV28
TGTGCCAGCAGCTTCAACACGGTGGGGGTAGGCTACACCTTC,CASSFNTVGVGYTF,-,-,TRBJ1-2,TRBV7-2
TGCGCCAGCAGCTTTGATAGCGGGACGGACGGGGAGCTGTTTTTT,CASSFDSGTDGELFF,TRBD2,-,TRBJ2-2,TRBV5-1
TGTGCCAGCAGCCGGCGAGACGTCGGAAACACCATATATTTT,CASSRRDVGNTIYF,-,-,TRBJ1-3,TRBV5-8
TGTGCCAGCAGCTTGGGACTAGCGGGAGGGCGAGAAGAGACCCAGTACTTC,CASSLGLAGGREETQYF,TRBD2,-,TRBJ2-5,TRBV5-8
TGTGCCAGCAGTCCGGGACAGGGTTCCACTGAAGCTTTCTTT,CASSPGQGSTEAFF,TRBD1,-,TRBJ1-1,TRBV6-5
TGCAGCGTTTCCGGTGGGAGGTTATTATCCACAGATACGCAGTATTTT,CSVSGGRLLSTDTQYF,-,-,TRBJ2-3,TRBV29-1
TGTGCCAGCAGCCTGACAGAGGGCGGGTACGAGCAGTACTTC,CASSLTEGGYEQYF,-,-,TRBJ2-7,TRBV7-8
TGTGCCAGCAGTACCATACAGGGGCAAGAGACCCAGTACTTC,CASSTIQGQETQYF,TRBD1,once,TRBJ2-5,TRBV11-3
TGTGCCAGCAGCTTGTCCATAGAGACCCAGTACTTC,CASSLSIETQYF,-,-,TRBJ2-5,TRBV7-9
TGTGCCAGCAGTTTGACGGCTACGCAGTATTTT,CASSLTATQYF,-,-,TRBJ2-3,TRBV28